Described below is a single T cell receptor beta chain sequence and its context. This could be a read error, since a much larger clone is one nucleotide away. This specimen comes from a study of Graves' ophthalmopathy and Graves' hyperthyroidism. TCR beta CDR3 amplification used RNA transcripts. HTBI primers served in a first-round RT-PCR, which a second-round multiplex PCR followed. TCRdb re-analysed the multiplex PCR reads in MiXCR, keeping a single row per CDR3 protein. Among roughly 600,000 distinct CDR3 sequences listed, just under 40% were seen once. Sequencing was carried out using peripheral blood or thyroid tissue (not recorded which). The TCR originated in an adult man with Graves' hyperthyroidism.

The CDR3 region is CASSIGMGLSYEQYF. The CDR3 DNA reads TGTGCCAGTAGTATAGGAATGGGTCTCTCCTACGAGCAGTACTTC. The chain has TRBV19 and TRBJ2-7, with unresolved D. The ends were cut back, 1 base at V and 0 bases at J, with 10 bases in the middle. Looked up from germline, CDR1 is LNHDA and CDR2 is SQIVND (reference sequence). The CDR3 loop spans 15 amino acids. Supplemented by reference TRBV19 and TRBJ2-7, the full variable domain reads DGGITQSPKYLFRKEGQNVTLSCEQNLNHDAMYWYRQDPGQGLRLIYYSQIVNDFQKGDIAEGYSVSREKKESFPLTVTSAQKNPTAFYLCASSIGMGLSYEQYFGPGTRLTVT.